The 9 T cell receptor beta chains given below trace back to one sample, sequenced in a study of regulatory T cells in long-lasting Graves disease (dated by TCRdb to 2020 to 2022). The sample's time point label is to be understood as: newly diagnosed GD, antithyroid drugs for less than 3 months. For both TCR sequencing and RNA sequencing, RNA was extracted from PBMCs using TRIzol. The protocol used for the library was multiplex PCR. Reads for this sample came from an Illumina HiSeq 4000. TCR beta libraries were built with iRepertoire HTBI primers and Arm-PCR amplification of CDR3 regions. The public reads were quality trimmed at Q25 with fastp and then assembled into clones with MiXCR by TCRdb, keeping productive beta chains. Rows merge per CDR3 protein into single entries with the most common DNA and genes. Present in this sample are 510,000 or so distinct CDR3 sequences, approximately 12% of which were seen just once. Around 9.3% of the sample is in the top ten clones.

The data were also submitted as part of a second study, on T cells in Graves' hyperthyroidism and ophthalmopathy.

Sequencing used peripheral blood mononuclear cells (PBMCs), obtained at new diagnosis, from a patient treated with antithyroid drugs. These TCRs come from a woman between 25 and 40 years old with Graves disease. Donor details come from another sample of the same person, matched by shared clones.

This clonotype was recorded many times. The rearrangement links TRBV5-6 to TRBJ2-7, with D perhaps matching TRBD2 (7 bases). This CDR3 contains 15 residues. CDR1 and CDR2 (germline): SGHDT, YYEEEE. The ends were cut back, 3 bases at V and 6 bases at J, with 19 bases in the middle. The CDR3 sequence is CASSYRGAAESEQYF. The CDR3 DNA reads TGTGCCAGCAGCTACCGGGGGGCAGCTGAGAGCGAGCAGTACTTC.

The chain has TRBV28 and TRBJ2-3; tentative D call: TRBD2 (5 bases). Germline V gene lookup returns CDR1 MDHEN and CDR2 SYDVKM. The CDR3 loop spans 17 amino acids. V shed 4 bases and J shed 0 bases, with 17 bases lying between them. The CDR3 coding sequence is TGTGCCAGCAGTTCCACGAGGGTGACGGGTAGCACAGATACGCAGTATTTT. This translates into CASSSTRVTGSTDTQYF.

Only a few counts were recorded for this clonotype. The chain joins TRBV6-1 to TRBJ1-5, with D unresolved. There are 13 residues in the CDR3. With 7 bases removed from V and 5 bases from J, the gap between germline ends came to 12 bases. Germline V gene sequence: CDR1 MNHNS, CDR2 SASEGT. CDR3 region: CASTRTPYQPQHF. The CDR3 nucleotides read TGTGCCAGCACGAGGACCCCGTATCAGCCCCAGCATTTT.

As concerns this clonotype: The likely explanation is a read error, given a far larger clone one base away. J is TRBJ2-7 and V is TRBV11-1; no firm D call. CDR1 is SGHAT, CDR2 FQDESV, per germline (reference sequence). The CDR3 has 14 residues. The CDR3 reads CAGSLGPGPYEQYF. The CDR3 DNA follows: TGTGCCGGCAGCTTAGGGCCAGGTCCCTACGAGCAGTACTTC.

In its sample, this clonotype was seen many times. The J gene is TRBJ1-2, the V gene TRBV2, with 7 bases fitting TRBD1. The CDR3 is 16 amino acids. J was trimmed by 4 bases and V by 1 base; bases with no gene match: 9. CDR1 and CDR2 (germline): SNHLY, FYNNEI. The CDR3 nucleotides read TGTGCCAGCAGTGAAGAGAGGGACAGTGTCCTCTATGGCTACACCTTC. Encoded protein: CASSEERDSVLYGYTF.

This clonotype showed up many times. The chain has TRBV19 and TRBJ1-4; 11 bases map to TRBD1. With 7 bases clipped from V and 7 bases from J, the junction kept 8 bases outside the gene matches. Per the germline V gene, CDR1 is LNHDA and CDR2 is SQIVND (reference sequence). There are 15 residues in the CDR3. The CDR3 DNA follows: TGTGCCAGTACCCCGGACAGGGGGCGCTTTGAAAAACTGTTTTTT. Its protein product is CASTPDRGRFEKLFF.

This clonotype was seen a few times. The chain is built from TRBV6-2 or TRBV6-3 and TRBJ2-2, with D unclear. Between the trimmed V and J ends, which lost 6 bases and 2 bases, there was a span of 13 bases. CDR3 size: 15 residues. Looked up from germline, CDR1 is MNHEY and CDR2 is SVGEGT. The chain's CDR3 is CASRRIRKNTGELFF. In DNA form, the CDR3 reads TGTGCCAGCAGGAGGATTAGGAAAAACACCGGGGAGCTGTTTTTT.

This clonotype was seen ten or more times. The chain is built from TRBV29-1 and TRBJ2-3, with TRBD1 identical over 7 bases. The CDR3 runs to 15 residues. The junction had 9 bases not matched to a gene; V was cut back by 0 bases and J by 6 bases. CDR1 SQVTM and CDR2 ANQGSEA come from the germline V gene. The CDR3 coding sequence is TGCAGCGTTGAAGATCTCAGACAGGGAGCGGATACGCAGTATTTT. Protein product: CSVEDLRQGADTQYF.

The table lists this clonotype with many counts. J is TRBJ2-1 and V is TRBV28; D is ambiguous. Germline CDR1 and CDR2: MDHEN and SYDVKM. This CDR3 contains 13 residues. The V gene lost 5 bases and the J gene lost 4 bases, with 9 bases spanning the gap. CDR3 nucleotide sequence: TGTGCCAGCAGTACTCGACGGTACAATGAGCAGTTCTTC. This encodes CASSTRRYNEQFF.